Below are 4 T cell receptor beta chains sequenced from a single sample in a study of beta chain features in type 1 diabetes. The study reverse transcribed the entire isolated RNA, so it sequenced expressed TCRB transcripts. Assay used: immunoSEQ multiplex PCR; TCRdb lists only in-frame clones, some missing. The sample holds 130,000 or so clones, over 8% seen once. Sequences were obtained from central memory CD4+ T cells from blood. These TCRs come from a woman aged 40-49 years in good health.

The rearrangement uses TRBV5-1 and TRBJ2-7, with a weak D call TRBD2 (6 bases). This CDR3 is built from 14 residues. V lost 4 bases and J lost 5, with 16 bases in between. Germline CDR1 and CDR2: SGHRS and YFSETQ. The CDR3 DNA reads as TGCGCCAGCAGCGTGAACGGGGGTTCGGACGAGCAGTACTTC. This translates into CASSVNGGSDEQYF.

The chain uses TRBV19 and TRBJ2-5; D is ambiguous. Trimming pared 5 bases from V and 7 bases from J, leaving 11 bases between. CDR3 length: 12 amino acids. Per germline, CDR1 LNHDA and CDR2 SQIVND (reference sequence). CDR3 sequence (DNA): TGTGCCAGTAGTGGCCCCCCGGGGACCCAGTACTTC. This translates into CASSGPPGTQYF.

This clone was counted only a few times. The chain links TRBV19 to TRBJ2-7; 7 nucleotides agree with TRBD1. The germline V gene encodes CDR1 LNHDA and CDR2 SQIVND (reference sequence). Germline trimming cut 6 bases from V and 3 bases from J; bases unmatched to any gene: 8. The CDR3 length is 14 residues. The CDR3 loop is CASSTGTDDYEQYF. The CDR3 DNA reads as TGTGCCAGTAGCACCGGGACAGACGACTACGAGCAGTACTTC.

For this clone: Other DNA sequences in this sample translate to the same CDR3. The V and J genes are TRBV5-1 and TRBJ2-5; tentative D call: TRBD1 (6 bases). There are 14 residues in the CDR3. Germline V gives CDR1 SGHRS, CDR2 YFSETQ. The V gene lost 0 bases and the J gene lost 4 bases, with 10 bases spanning the gap. The CDR3 sequence: CASSLGRGGETQYF. In DNA form, the CDR3 reads TGCGCCAGCAGCTTGGGCAGGGGCGGAGAGACCCAGTACTTC.